The 9 T cell receptor beta chains below were found in one sample sequenced in a study of cytomegalovirus exposure and HLA in healthy donors. Sequencing was performed with immunoSEQ multiplex PCR; in TCRdb, only in-frame clones are kept and a portion is missing. Among roughly 150,000 clones listed, around 82% were seen once. Sequenced sample: PBMCs. The receptor source for this set is a young man in good health and CMV-seropositive.

The chain employs TRBV6-5 and TRBJ2-2; 7 bases fit TRBD2. The germline V gene has CDR1 MNHEY and CDR2 SVGAGI. V lost 6 bases and J lost 0; bases outside the gene matches: 4. The CDR3 is 15 amino acids. CDR3 bases: TGTGCCAGCAGCAGGAGCGGGGCGAACACCGGGGAGCTGTTTTTT. It codes for CASSRSGANTGELFF.

The chain recombines TRBV5-1 with TRBJ1-2, with D maybe TRBD1 (6 bases). Germline CDR1 SGHRS, CDR2 YFSETQ. V lost 0 bases and J 8 bases, leaving 14 bases between the germline ends. The CDR3 has 14 amino acids. The CDR3 DNA reads TGCGCCAGCAGCTTGGGCAGGGGAGTGGAGGGCTACACCTTC. Protein product: CASSLGRGVEGYTF.

This clone appeared once. This chain joins TRBV5-1 and TRBJ2-5; D possibly corresponds to TRBD2 (5 bases). Trimming stripped 4 bases from V and 4 bases from J, with 17 bases between. Germline assignment: CDR1 SGHRS and CDR2 YFSETQ. The CDR3 runs to 15 residues. CDR3 sequence reads: CASSALTGDSETQYF. CDR3 bases: TGCGCCAGCAGCGCCCTAACCGGGGATTCAGAGACCCAGTACTTC. Looking up the rest from reference TRBV5-1 and TRBJ2-5 gives the full variable domain: KAGVTQTPRYLIKTRGQQVTLSCSPISGHRSVSWYQQTPGQGLQFLFEYFSETQRNKGNFPGRFSGRQFSNSRSEMNVSTLELGDSALYLCASSALTGDSETQYFGPGTRLLVL.

The rearrangement joins TRBV5-4 to TRBJ1-1; D is possibly TRBD1 (6 bases). Germline CDR1 and CDR2: SGHNT and YYREEE (reference sequence). This CDR3 spans 14 amino acids. V was clipped by 4 bases and J by 5 bases, with 15 bases between them. CDR3 bases: TGTGCCAGCAGCCTGCAGGGGAGCCGGACTGAAGCTTTCTTT. It encodes CASSLQGSRTEAFF. Filled out from reference TRBV5-4 and TRBJ1-1, the complete variable domain reads ETGVTQSPTHLIKTRGQQVTLRCSSQSGHNTVSWYQQALGQGPQFIFQYYREEENGRGNFPPRFSGLQFPNYSSELNVNALELDDSALYLCASSLQGSRTEAFFGQGTRLTVV.

The gene calls are TRBV4-3 and TRBJ2-1; 8 nucleotides match TRBD1. V was clipped by 4 bases and J by 4 bases; unmatched bases: 6. This CDR3 has 15 amino acids. Germline V gives CDR1 LGHNA, CDR2 YSLEER. This CDR3 is CASSPEGQVYNEQFF. The CDR3 DNA reads TGCGCCAGCAGCCCGGAGGGACAGGTGTACAATGAGCAGTTCTTC.

This clone was counted only a few times. The chain recombines TRBV9 with TRBJ2-7; no definite D call. This CDR3 comprises 14 residues. Trimming left V 1 base short and J 2 bases short, with 10 bases between. Germline values: CDR1 SGDLS, CDR2 YYNGEE. The CDR3 DNA is TGTGCCAGCAGCGTATCTATAGCCGCCTACGAGCAGTACTTC. Its translation is CASSVSIAAYEQYF.

The chain couples TRBV9 to TRBJ1-6, with TRBD1 identical over 9 bases. The V segment lost 4 bases and the J segment 8 bases; nucleotides outside the gene matches: 4. CDR3 length equals 14 residues. Germline CDR1 and CDR2: SGDLS and YYNGEE. The CDR3 DNA is TGTGCCAGCAGCTCCTGGGACAGGGATTCACCCCTCCACTTT. As protein: CASSSWDRDSPLHF.

This clone has just one count. The J gene is TRBJ1-1, the V gene TRBV5-4, with TRBD1 identical over 8 bases. V was clipped by 4 bases and J by 4 bases; unmatched bases: 3. Germline V gene lookup returns CDR1 SGHNT and CDR2 YYREEE (reference sequence). This CDR3 region has 13 residues. The CDR3 DNA sequence: TGTGCCAGCAGCGACAGGGGCGCCACTGAAGCTTTCTTT. Amino acid sequence: CASSDRGATEAFF.

This clone was seen a few times. The CDR3 is CASSSNSPLHF. CDR3 DNA sequence: TGTGCCAGCAGCTCGAATTCACCCCTCCACTTT. This chain links TRBV11-2 with TRBJ1-6, with D hard to call. Germline loops: CDR1 SGHAT, CDR2 FQNNGV. This CDR3 contains 11 residues. The V gene lost 4 bases and the J gene lost 7 bases, with 2 bases spanning the gap.